This passage covers 6 T cell receptor beta chains from one sample sequenced in a study of blood T cell repertoires in COVID-19. Using immunoSEQ multiplex PCR, the repertoire was profiled, and TCRdb retains in-frame clones only, with some absent. The table includes some 110,000 clones, 86% detected once. The specimen sequenced was peripheral blood. These receptors were obtained from a human donor in a cohort sampled during active COVID-19.

This chain connects TRBV25-1 to TRBJ2-2, with D maybe TRBD1 (5 bases). The CDR3 extends over 14 amino acids. In germline, CDR1 is MGHDK, CDR2 SYGVNS. V lost 5 bases and J lost 1, with 8 bases in between. The CDR3 bases are TGTGCCAGCAGTATTACAGGGAACACCGGGGAGCTGTTTTTT. Translated: CASSITGNTGELFF.

The chain joins TRBV28 to TRBJ1-1; 9 bases fit TRBD1. The CDR3 totals 13 residues. With 6 bases clipped from V and 3 bases from J, the junction kept 2 bases outside the gene matches. From germline, CDR1 is MDHEN and CDR2 SYDVKM. The CDR3 spells CASRGQGYTEAFF. CDR3 DNA sequence: TGTGCCAGCAGGGGACAGGGATACACTGAAGCTTTCTTT. The entire variable domain, with the rest obtained from reference TRBV28 and TRBJ1-1, is as follows: DVKVTQSSRYLVKRTGEKVFLECVQDMDHENMFWYRQDPGLGLRLIYFSYDVKMKEKGDIPEGYSVSREKKERFSLILESASTNQTSMYLCASRGQGYTEAFFGQGTRLTVV.

The chain combines TRBV6-5 with TRBJ2-7, with 10 bases lining up with TRBD1. V was clipped by 6 bases and J by 1 base; unmatched bases: 6. Germline values: CDR1 MNHEY, CDR2 SVGAGI. This CDR3 spans 15 amino acids. CDR3 in DNA: TGTGCCAGCAGACCTGGGGGACAGGGGTCCTACGAGCAGTACTTC. This codes for CASRPGGQGSYEQYF.

The chain joins TRBV7-2 to TRBJ1-4; D gene uncertain. Trimming took 2 bases from V and 3 from J, leaving 7 bases between them. Germline lookup yields CDR1 SGHTA and CDR2 FQGNSA. This CDR3 has 14 residues. The CDR3 loop is CASSLNGANEKLFF. The CDR3, as DNA: TGTGCCAGCAGCTTAAACGGAGCTAATGAAAAACTGTTTTTT.

This clone was seen a handful of times. V gene TRBV5-6 combines with J gene TRBJ2-2; 8 nucleotides agree with TRBD2. The CDR3 extends over 15 amino acids. The trim removed 5 bases at V and 3 bases at J, leaving 6 bases unmatched. Germline V gene data show CDR1 as SGHDT and CDR2 as YYEEEE. This CDR3 reads CASRHGRAYTGELFF. CDR3 sequence (DNA): TGTGCCAGCAGACACGGGAGGGCCTACACCGGGGAGCTGTTTTTT.

V is TRBV5-1 and J is TRBJ2-5; 12 bases are shared with TRBD2. The CDR3 is 16 residues long. Germline CDR1 and CDR2: SGHRS and YFSETQ. Trimming cost V 1 base and J 5 bases; bases outside gene matches: 6. CDR3 coding DNA: TGCGCCAGCAGCTTGTCAGCTAGCGGGAGGGCGGAGACCCAGTACTTC. Its protein is CASSLSASGRAETQYF.